These T cell receptor beta chains were read from a single sample in a study of cytomegalovirus exposure and HLA in healthy donors. Clones were sequenced by immunoSEQ multiplex PCR, and TCRdb holds only the in-frame ones, with some missing. The sample gives 160,000 or so clones, 78% of which show up once; 1.1% to 1.5% is in the top ten. Sequencing used PBMCs. Receptors were obtained from a male donor in good health and CMV-seronegative. Each CDR3 is given with its conserved first and last residue. Each record gives: clone size, V gene, D gene, J gene, CDR3 DNA, CDR3 protein. D genes are given only for firm matches. Expanded clones are given a class, and other clones once, few, many or no size at all.

few	TRBV2	TRBD2	TRBJ2-2	TGTGCCAGCAGCCGGGGGGGGGCCGGGGAGCTGTTTTTT	CASSRGGAGELFF
.	TRBV7-6	.	TRBJ2-7	TGTGCCAGCAGCTTAAAACAGACCTACGAGCAGTACTTC	CASSLKQTYEQYF
.	TRBV6-1	TRBD1	TRBJ1-4	TGTGCCAGCAGTGATACAGGGGGCCCTAATGAAAAACTGTTTTTT	CASSDTGGPNEKLFF
.	TRBV4-2	.	TRBJ2-2	TGTGCCAGCAGCCAAGGGGAGGGGGGCCACACCGGGGAGCTGTTTTTT	CASSQGEGGHTGELFF
.	TRBV30	.	TRBJ2-5	TGTGCCTGGCAGACAGGTTCGGCGGAAGAGACCCAGTACTTC	CAWQTGSAEETQYF
.	TRBV4-3	.	TRBJ2-6	TGCGCCAGCAGCCAAGATTATAGGAGAGGGGCCAACGTCCTGACTTTC	CASSQDYRRGANVLTF
.	TRBV30	.	TRBJ2-3	TGTGCCTGGAGTGTCGGTGATACGCAGTATTTT	CAWSVGDTQYF
.	TRBV7-6	TRBD2	TRBJ2-1	TGTGCCAGCAGCTCAGGACTAGCGGCCGCCTACAATGAGCAGTTCTTC	CASSSGLAAAYNEQFF
.	TRBV4-1	.	TRBJ2-3	TGCGCCAGCGGCGGGGGCCCCCCGGGGAATACGCAGTATTTT	CASGGGPPGNTQYF
.	TRBV7-8	.	TRBJ1-5	TGTGCCAGCAGCCTCGGGACATCTAGGAACAATCAGCCCCAGCATTTT	CASSLGTSRNNQPQHF
once	TRBV7-3	TRBD2	TRBJ2-3	TGTGCCAGCAGTTCCGGGACTAGCGAGAACCGGAATACGCAGTATTTT	CASSSGTSENRNTQYF